This T cell receptor beta chain was identified during a study of blood T cell repertoires in COVID-19. Study-wide background: The samples span acute and convalescent COVID-19 from the United States, Italy and Spain. Sources were T cells, B-cell-depleted T cells, or PBMCs; the material itself was cDNA or gDNA.

The CDR3 contains 18 residues. Germline loops: CDR1 KGHSH, CDR2 LQKENI. Trimming at V came to 0 bases and at J to 8 bases, leaving 13 bases not matched to a gene. This clone was seen only a few times. In the original analysis: Reference gene primer amplification in the assay estimated nucleated cell counts. Measured with immunoSEQ multiplex PCR; TCRdb has only the in-frame clones, and not every one. That table is the source of V, J and clone size, and D and trimming were worked out from the DNA. Of tens of thousands of clones in the sample, roughly 80% were seen once. The chain joins TRBV18 to TRBJ2-1; 10 nucleotides line up with TRBD2. Sequencing was performed on peripheral blood. This receptor was identified in a woman aged 55-70 years with acute or convalescent COVID-19. This CDR3 is CASSPPRTSGKGAYEQFF. The CDR3 coding sequence is TGTGCCAGCTCACCACCGCGTACTAGCGGGAAGGGGGCCTATGAGCAGTTCTTC.